These T cell receptor beta chains were read from a single sample in a study of cytomegalovirus exposure and HLA in healthy donors. The protocol was immunoSEQ multiplex PCR, while the TCRdb copy is restricted to in-frame clones and leaves out a portion. The sample carries around 50,000 clones, around 83% recorded once. Sequenced: PBMCs. Source of these receptors: a man in his forties in good health and CMV-seronegative. Both conserved end residues are part of each CDR3. D genes are given only for firm matches. Size values are once, few and many counts, or a class for expanded clones, and some rows have none.

D gene	V gene	clone size	J gene	CDR3 DNA	CDR3 protein
TRBD1	TRBV28	-	TRBJ2-4	TGTGCCAGCAGTTTATTCGGACAGGGGGCAAACATTCAGTACTTC	CASSLFGQGANIQYF
-	TRBV29-1	few	TRBJ2-6	TGCAGCGTTGCAGTCTCGTCGGGGTTCTCTGGGGCCAACGTCCTGACTTTC	CSVAVSSGFSGANVLTF
-	TRBV7-9	-	TRBJ1-4	TGTGCCAGCAGCCCCCCGCCTGGGAGGGACGTAAAACTGTTTTTT	CASSPPPGRDVKLFF
TRBD2	TRBV5-1	-	TRBJ2-2	TGCGCCAGCAGCGTGGGACTAGTAACCGGGGAGCTGTTTTTT	CASSVGLVTGELFF
-	TRBV2	few	TRBJ2-7	TGTGCCAGCAGTGAAACCCCTGGAGGTGGTACCGAGCAGTACTTC	CASSETPGGGTEQYF
TRBD1	TRBV30	-	TRBJ1-2	TGTGCCTGGAGTGCAGGGGGTAGAAACTATGGCTACACCTTC	CAWSAGGRNYGYTF
-	TRBV5-1	-	TRBJ2-1	TGCGCCAGCAGGAGGGAGGCGGGACTGGGAAATGAGCAGTTCTTC	CASRREAGLGNEQFF
TRBD1	TRBV30	few	TRBJ1-4	TGTGCCTTGCAGGGGGCACGATTAGAAAAACTGTTTTTT	CALQGARLEKLFF
TRBD2	TRBV6-1	-	TRBJ2-1	TGTGCCAGCAGTGAATTGGCTCGGACTAGCGGGGCCTACAATGAGCAGTTCTTC	CASSELARTSGAYNEQFF
TRBD1	TRBV19	-	TRBJ1-5	TGTGCCAGTAGTATTGTGGCAGGGGGCGGTCAGCCCCAGCATTTT	CASSIVAGGGQPQHF
TRBD1	TRBV7-8	-	TRBJ1-6	TGTGCCAGCAGCTTAAGACAGGGCCTAAGCTCCTATAATTCACCCCTCCACTTT	CASSLRQGLSSYNSPLHF
TRBD1	TRBV7-9	few	TRBJ1-4	TGTGCCAGCAGCTTAAGGCAGGGGGCTTCTGAAAAACTGTTTTTT	CASSLRQGASEKLFF
-	TRBV7-9	-	TRBJ2-2	TGTGCCAGCAGCTTGGGGGGTCCCACCGGGGAGCTGTTTTTT	CASSLGGPTGELFF
-	TRBV14	-	TRBJ2-2	TGTGCCAGCAGCCATAGACGGACAGCACTTTCGGGGGGGAACACCGGGGAGCTGTTTTTT	CASSHRRTALSGGNTGELFF
-	TRBV30	few	TRBJ1-1	TGTGCCTGGAGTGGAGGGCCCCAAGGCTTTAATGAAGCTTTCTTT	CAWSGGPQGFNEAFF
TRBD1	TRBV11-2	-	TRBJ2-7	TGTGCCAGCAGCTTAGAGGCCAACAGGGGGCTTGTTGCGAACACCTACGAGCAGTACTTC	CASSLEANRGLVANTYEQYF
TRBD1	TRBV6-6	few	TRBJ1-6	TGTGCCAGCAGTTACCAACAGGGGATTAAAAATTCACCCCTCCACTTT	CASSYQQGIKNSPLHF
-	TRBV7-9	-	TRBJ2-7	TGTGCCAGCAGCTTTATGGCAGGGTTGGACGAGCAGTACTTC	CASSFMAGLDEQYF
-	TRBV19	once	TRBJ2-3	TGTGCCAGTAGTCACTACCGCCACACAGATACGCAGTATTTT	CASSHYRHTDTQYF
-	TRBV12-1	-	TRBJ2-1	TGTGCCAGCAGCTTGTGGACTAGCGGGGGGCTAAACAATGAGCAGTTCTTC	CASSLWTSGGLNNEQFF
TRBD1	TRBV5-1	-	TRBJ2-6	TGCGCCAGCAGCTTGGCCAGCCAGGGGGCCACTGGGGCCAACGTCCTGACTTTC	CASSLASQGATGANVLTF
-	TRBV19	-	TRBJ1-2	TGTGCCAGTAGTAGATGGGGAGGCTATGGCTACACCTTC	CASSRWGGYGYTF
TRBD1	TRBV28	-	TRBJ1-1	TGTGCCAGCAGGCGTCCTCCAGGGGGCACGAACACTGAAGCTTTCTTT	CASRRPPGGTNTEAFF
TRBD1	TRBV5-6	few	TRBJ2-2	TGTGCCAGCAACTACAGGGGGCGTGACACCGGGGAGCTGTTTTTT	CASNYRGRDTGELFF
-	TRBV6-6	-	TRBJ2-2	TGTGCCAGCAAGCAGGCCTCACCCGGGGAGCTGTTTTTT	CASKQASPGELFF
-	TRBV5-1	-	TRBJ2-5	TGCGCCAGCAGCTTGGGTCGGAGGGAGACCCAGTACTTC	CASSLGRRETQYF
TRBD1	TRBV19	-	TRBJ2-3	TGTGCCAGTAACAGGGGGCGCGGAGATACGCAGTATTTT	CASNRGRGDTQYF
TRBD1	TRBV5-1	few	TRBJ1-2	TGCGCCAGCAGCCACCGGGACAGGGGTGGAGGCTACACCTTC	CASSHRDRGGGYTF
-	TRBV11-2	-	TRBJ2-3	TGTGCCAGCAGCTTATTATCGGTTAGCACAGATACGCAGTATTTT	CASSLLSVSTDTQYF
-	TRBV4-3	-	TRBJ2-3	TGCGCCAGCAGCCATCTGGCAGTTCAAGAGCAGTATTTT	CASSHLAVQEQYF
-	TRBV25-1	-	TRBJ1-2	TGTGCCAGCAGCCGGGTAGGACTCACTACTGATGGCTACACCTTC	CASSRVGLTTDGYTF
-	TRBV5-6	once	TRBJ2-5	TGTGCCAGCACCCGAGGGGTTAGGGGGATACAAGAGACCCAGTACTTC	CASTRGVRGIQETQYF
-	TRBV30	-	TRBJ2-3	TGTGCCTGGAGTGCCGGACTAGATACGCAGTATTTT	CAWSAGLDTQYF
TRBD2	TRBV4-3	-	TRBJ2-1	TGCGCCAGCAGCCAAGATGTAACTAGCGGGGGGCACAATGAGCAGTTCTTC	CASSQDVTSGGHNEQFF
TRBD1	TRBV7-9	-	TRBJ1-2	TGTGCCAGCAGCTTAGCTACCGGGACAGGGCAGGGTGGCTACACCTTC	CASSLATGTGQGGYTF
-	TRBV7-2	-	TRBJ2-5	TGTGCCAGCACACCCGGAGGGGGGGGCCAAGAGACCCAGTACTTC	CASTPGGGGQETQYF
TRBD1	TRBV28	-	TRBJ2-7	TGTGCCAGCAGTTTGGGGGACAGGGCTCGGTACGAGCAGTACTTC	CASSLGDRARYEQYF
TRBD2	TRBV11-2	-	TRBJ2-5	TGTGCCAGCAGCCCAGGGGGACTAGCGGAAGAGACCCAGTACTTC	CASSPGGLAEETQYF
TRBD1	TRBV11-2	once	TRBJ1-6	TGTGCCAGCAGCCTACAGGGGCGTCATAATTCACCCCTCCACTTT	CASSLQGRHNSPLHF
-	TRBV9	-	TRBJ1-1	TGTGCCAGCAGCGTAGTAAGCAAGTTACCAACTGAAGCTTTCTTT	CASSVVSKLPTEAFF
-	TRBV25-1	few	TRBJ1-1	TGTGCCAGCAGAGAGACAGGTGGGAGAACTGAAGCTTTCTTT	CASRETGGRTEAFF